The TCR beta chain described here comes from a study of blood T cell repertoires in COVID-19. Background on the study: Specimens from acute and convalescent COVID-19 originated in the United States, Italy and Spain. The cDNA or gDNA used as material had been derived from T cells, B-cell-depleted T cells, or PBMCs.

This CDR3 is built from 18 residues. Unmatched junction bases numbered 14, after V lost 1 base and J lost 8 bases. CDR1 SGHVS and CDR2 FQNEAQ come from the germline V gene. Enrolled through a virtual design, the participants were between roughly 18 and 100 years of age and came from some 25 US areas. Only in-frame clones appear in the TCRdb table, and some are missing; sequencing was by immunoSEQ multiplex PCR. The table has roughly 58,000 clones, roughly two thirds seen once. The sequence came from an older woman who had been exposed to COVID-19. The sequenced sample consisted of PBMCs or T cells enriched from blood (not recorded which). The V gene is TRBV7-8, the J gene TRBJ2-1; TRBD2 aligns across 10 bases. CDR3 region: CASSLGVLAGRTRDEQFF. The CDR3 nucleotides are TGTGCCAGCAGCTTAGGGGTACTAGCGGGAAGGACTAGGGATGAGCAGTTCTTC.